These T cell receptor beta chains were read from a single sample in a study of cytomegalovirus exposure and HLA in healthy donors. Here immunoSEQ multiplex PCR was the method, and the copy in TCRdb shows in-frame clones only, minus some. The data hold 100,000 to 150,000 clones, with around 72% observed a single time. The sample taken for sequencing was PBMCs. All receptors derive from a woman aged 50 to 60 in good health and CMV-seropositive. CDR3s leave out the opening cysteine and the closing phenylalanine or tryptophan.

>TRBJ2-5|TRBV18
ASSPKGETQY
>TRBJ1-5|TRBV19
ASSPRDRGVQPQH
>TRBJ1-2|TRBV19
ASVNRAGGDYGYT
>TRBJ2-7|TRBV6-6
ASSTPDYSYEQY
>TRBJ2-7|TRBV6-5
ASSYSLTSLREQY
>TRBJ2-5|TRBV10-3
AISEGTSGGLETQY
>TRBJ1-2|TRBV29-1
SVEDWQGGYGYT
>TRBJ2-1|TRBV11-2
ASHNFNEQF
>TRBJ2-1|TRBV7-6
ASSLEGLALSSYNEQF
>TRBJ1-2|TRBV29-1
SVEQAWTQGDYGYT
>TRBJ1-1|TRBV7-3
ASSLTPGGGGSTEAF
>TRBJ2-2|TRBV9
ASSGGEGYTGELF
>TRBJ1-2|TRBV2
ASSRTGGGYT
>TRBJ2-7|TRBV29-1
SVYETRLAGGEQY
>TRBJ1-4|TRBV4-1
ASSQYNEKLF
>TRBJ2-5|TRBV6-5
ASSYPARETQY
>TRBJ2-7|TRBV6-5
ASSATFPSYEQY
>TRBJ2-2|TRBV2
ASRGLAGALGELF
>TRBJ2-5|TRBV7-2
ASSLGGQGLETQY
>TRBJ2-3|TRBV29-1
SVDQSGSATQY
>TRBJ2-7|TRBV2
ASSESPGQY
>TRBJ1-2|TRBV7-2
ASSPLHGQGYGYGYT
>TRBJ2-2|TRBV4-3
ASSQDKGTGELF
>TRBJ2-7|TRBV30
AWSSYEGSEQY
>TRBJ2-2|TRBV5-1
ASSLNRGQSGELF
>TRBJ2-3|TRBV29-1
SVVGQTSTDTQY
>TRBJ1-1|TRBV9
ASSSRTGAEAF
>TRBJ1-2|TRBV7-9
ASSFILRFGGYT
>TRBJ2-3|TRBV5-1
ASSGGQTATDTQY
>TRBJ1-2|TRBV2
ASKGQVIDGYT
>TRBJ2-5|TRBV7-6
ASSLGRGEAFGETQY
>TRBJ2-1|TRBV11-2
ASSGFISGRDYNEQF
>TRBJ1-2|TRBV4-1
ASSSQAGHGYT
>TRBJ2-7|TRBV4-3
ASSQEATSGEDEQY
>TRBJ2-2|TRBV11-3
ASSHPPGQGITGELF
>TRBJ2-1|TRBV7-8
ASTDRGLPGNEQF
>TRBJ2-7|TRBV6-1
ASRLRDYSYEQY
>TRBJ2-1|TRBV7-2
ASSFRPGQGLNNEQF
>TRBJ2-2|TRBV5-1
ASSPGASGNTGELF
>TRBJ1-1|TRBV6-5
ASSYGATLGAF
>TRBJ2-7|TRBV5-1
ASSPAEAGHEQY
>TRBJ2-2|TRBV7-7
ASSTGTSPGELF
>TRBJ2-7|TRBV7-2
ASSLQGLSSYEQY
>TRBJ2-7|TRBV9
ASSPREGTYEQY
>TRBJ2-7|TRBV19
ASRSGQSYEQY
>TRBJ1-1|TRBV2
ASGDTGGATEAF
>TRBJ1-4|TRBV27
ASKQNQGEKLF
>TRBJ1-4|TRBV5-1
ASSPDRVVEKLF
>TRBJ1-3|TRBV7-3
ASSEDRGPGNTIY
>TRBJ1-4|TRBV18
ASSPQGGTEKLF
>TRBJ2-1|TRBV9
ASSVVYNNEQF
>TRBJ2-1|TRBV7-2
ASSLGLVAYNEQF
>TRBJ2-5|TRBV7-7
ASSLIPKGGQETQY